This TCR beta chain was obtained from a study of blood T cell repertoires in COVID-19. In its sample, this clone was seen once. The germline V and J ends were trimmed by 3 bases and 1 base, with 10 bases remaining between them. This CDR3 contains 15 residues. CDR1 LGHDT and CDR2 YNNKEL come from the germline V gene (reference sequence). Method: immunoSEQ multiplex PCR; TCRdb's copy keeps in-frame clones and lacks some. Here the sample spans 390,000 or so clones, 85% to 90% being singletons. The sequencing input was peripheral blood. V gene TRBV3-1 (or the pseudogene TRBV3-2) combines with J gene TRBJ1-5; D is unresolved. The source is a man between 18 and 35 years old with active or convalescent COVID-19. This chain's CDR3 is CASSHSGSSNQPQHF. For the CDR3, the DNA is TGTGCCAGCAGCCACTCGGGGTCAAGCAATCAGCCCCAGCATTTT.